One and the same sample provided the 11 T cell receptor beta chains below, sequenced in a study of post-analysis software for immune sequencing data. Antigen specificity for these receptors is unknown. Whole-study findings and limits: Patients used a few TRBV segments, including TRBV5-6, TRBV5-1 and TRBV20-1, more often than controls.

Prepared TCR beta cDNA libraries contained unique molecular identifiers. TCRdb reprocessed the PCR reads with MiXCR, giving one entry per CDR3 protein. The table lists approximately 440,000 distinct CDR3 sequences, over 35% of them singletons. Sequencing was done on a sample of blood. These receptor sequences come from a girl aged 5-17 years with multiple sclerosis.

This clonotype was seen only once. The gene calls are TRBV7-9 and TRBJ2-4, with TRBD1 matching over 8 bases. The DNA end lines up better with TRBJ2-7; the J call may be wrong. This CDR3 region has 16 residues. Germline values: CDR1 SEHNR, CDR2 FQNEAQ (reference sequence). CDR3 protein: CASSLVSAGGVYEQYF. CDR3 DNA sequence: TGTGCCAGCAGCTTAGTATCGGCAGGGGGCGTCTACGAGCAGTACTTC.

This rearrangement joins TRBV19 to TRBJ1-5; 8 nucleotides agree with TRBD1. Germline V gene sequence: CDR1 LNHDA, CDR2 SQIVND (reference sequence). Trimming removed 6 bases from V and 5 bases from J; junction bases left unmatched: 6. This CDR3 region has 14 residues. In DNA form, the CDR3 reads TGTGCCAGTAGCCCAGACAGGGGCGATCAGCCCCAGCATTTT. This gives the protein CASSPDRGDQPQHF.

The CDR3 nucleotides read TGCAGTGCTAGCCCGGGACTAGCGGGAGTCGAGCAGTACTTC. It is translated as CSASPGLAGVEQYF. The V gene is TRBV20-1, the J gene TRBJ2-7; 14 bases are a match to TRBD2. Germline CDR1 reads DFQATT; CDR2 reads SNEGSKA (reference sequence). This CDR3 contains 14 residues. V dropped 3 bases and J dropped 6; count of bases not matched to a gene: 4.

The table lists this clonotype with a count of one. The V call is TRBV27, the J call TRBJ1-5; TRBD1 matches 8 bases. With V trimmed by 6 bases and J by 6 bases, 13 bases remained unmatched. The CDR3 consists of 16 residues. Looked up from germline, CDR1 is MNHEY and CDR2 is SMNVEV (reference sequence). The CDR3 loop is CASRPYGQGGPQPQHF. The CDR3 coding sequence is TGTGCCAGCAGACCTTACGGACAGGGCGGCCCTCAGCCCCAGCATTTT.

V gene TRBV7-9 combines with J gene TRBJ2-3, with D perhaps assigned TRBD1 or TRBD2 (5 bases each). V was clipped by 5 bases and J by 6 bases, with 15 bases between them. CDR3 length: 14 amino acids. In germline, CDR1 is SEHNR, CDR2 FQNEAQ (reference sequence). In nucleotides, the CDR3 is TGTGCCAGCAGCACATGGGACGCCGGGGATACGCAGTATTTT. Translating it yields CASSTWDAGDTQYF.

In its sample, this clonotype was seen a few times. The gene calls are TRBV29-1 and TRBJ2-3, with D perhaps matching TRBD1 (6 bases). Trimming pared 8 bases from V and 4 bases from J, leaving 22 bases between. The CDR3 runs 15 residues. CDR1 is SQVTM and CDR2 is ANQGSEA in the germline V gene. The CDR3 loop is CSSRGVRTFADTQYF. CDR3 bases: TGCAGCTCCAGGGGTGTTAGGACGTTTGCAGATACGCAGTATTTT.

The chain couples TRBV7-2 to TRBJ2-6; D is possibly TRBD2 (6 bases). The germline gives CDR1 SGHTA, CDR2 FQGNSA. The length of the CDR3 is 15 residues. The V and J ends lost 1 base and 6 bases respectively, with 10 bases between them. CDR3 protein: CASSLVAGPANVLTF. CDR3 DNA sequence: TGTGCCAGCAGCTTAGTGGCGGGGCCGGCCAACGTCCTGACTTTC.

CDR3 residues: CASSLAGRNYGYTF. The CDR3 nucleotides read TGTGCCAGCAGTTTAGCAGGGAGAAACTATGGCTACACCTTC. The chain employs TRBV27 and TRBJ1-2; a weak D match, TRBD1 (5 bases). The CDR3 consists of 14 residues. CDR1 MNHEY and CDR2 SMNVEV come from the germline V gene (reference sequence). Deletions cut 2 bases from V and 2 bases from J, with 9 bases between.

This sequence joins TRBV6-5 and TRBJ2-4; no clear D. The J call is in doubt because the DNA end fits TRBJ2-7 better. Germline lookup yields CDR1 MNHEY and CDR2 SVGAGI. The CDR3 consists of 15 residues. This CDR3 is CASSSPYMASYEQYF. The CDR3 DNA is TGTGCCAGCAGTTCTCCCTACATGGCCTCCTACGAGCAGTACTTC.

Written as DNA, the CDR3 is TGTGCCACCAGCAGGGGCCTGAAAGGGTACGAGCAGTACTTC. Its translation: CATSRGLKGYEQYF. The chain recombines TRBV15 with TRBJ2-5; no firm D call. The end of the DNA fits TRBJ2-7 better, so the J call may be wrong. This CDR3 has 14 residues. Per the germline V gene, CDR1 is LNHNV and CDR2 is YYDKDF (reference sequence).

A few counts support this clonotype. V and J are TRBV5-1 and TRBJ1-1; D is unclear. CDR1 is SGHRS, CDR2 YFSETQ, per germline. The CDR3 is made up of 13 amino acids. V lost 0 bases to trimming and J lost 5 bases, with 8 bases between them. The CDR3 protein is CASSLARPTEAFF. CDR3 nucleotides: TGCGCCAGCAGCTTGGCCCGGCCTACTGAAGCTTTCTTT. Complete variable domain (other parts from reference TRBV5-1 and TRBJ1-1): KAGVTQTPRYLIKTRGQQVTLSCSPISGHRSVSWYQQTPGQGLQFLFEYFSETQRNKGNFPGRFSGRQFSNSRSEMNVSTLELGDSALYLCASSLARPTEAFFGQGTRLTVV.